This T cell receptor (beta chain) was observed in a study of cytomegalovirus exposure and HLA in healthy donors. Study-wide findings and caveats: The study labeled more than 150 TCR beta chains cytomegalovirus-associated. Within the 120 or so validation repertoires, first-cohort TCR clusters tended to co-occur, according to a later analysis. It was reported that the classifier diagnosed cytomegalovirus status with high specificity and sensitivity in both the original and validation cohorts. Rare sequences made up most TCRs, while some public TCRs were found in many donors.

This clone was detected only a few times. What it binds is unknown. Generated by immunoSEQ multiplex PCR, the TCRdb table keeps only in-frame clones and is missing some. The data show fewer than 200,000 clones, just under 90% seen once. Per the germline V gene, CDR1 is WNHNN and CDR2 is SYGVQD (reference sequence). V gave up 5 bases and J gave up 7 bases; unmatched junction bases: 3. This CDR3 comprises 12 residues. This chain links TRBV10-1 with TRBJ1-1, with 8 positions matching TRBD1. The source material was PBMCs. This clonotype was obtained from a woman younger than 45 in good health and CMV-seronegative. As DNA, the CDR3 is TGCGCCAGCAGTCTCGGGACAGGTGAAGCTTTCTTT. Translating it yields CASSLGTGEAFF.